The 10 T cell receptor beta chains listed next were all sequenced from one sample in a study of blood T cells in healthy people across ages. The use of a sample-barcoded 5' primer and a J-beta primer mix characterized a second PCR of about 7 to 12 cycles. Each CDR3 protein gets one entry after TCRdb re-called the 5' RACE reads with MiXCR. The sample has over 950,000 distinct CDR3 sequences, roughly 50% seen once. The sample consisted of blood. Receptors originate from a woman aged 55 to 70 in good health.

The CDR3 region is CASSVLTNYGYTF. The CDR3 DNA is TGTGCCAGCAGCGTATTGACGAACTATGGCTACACCTTC. V gene TRBV9 combines with J gene TRBJ1-2, with no clear D. Looked up from germline, CDR1 is SGDLS and CDR2 is YYNGEE. V was trimmed by 1 base and J by 2 bases, leaving 6 bases between them. The CDR3 length is 13 residues.

This clonotype was found a few times. This rearrangement joins TRBV7-6 to TRBJ2-3, with 8 bases that match TRBD1. This CDR3 is 19 amino acids long. J lost 3 bases, V lost 5 bases, and 19 bases had no gene match. In germline, CDR1 is SGHVS, CDR2 FNYEAQ. CDR3 sequence (DNA): TGTGCCAGCAGCCCCCATCCGGGACAGGAGGGGTCGGGAACAGATACGCAGTATTTT. This sequence encodes CASSPHPGQEGSGTDTQYF.

This clonotype was detected once. The CDR3 DNA is TGTGCCACCAGCAGAGCGGCGGCGGCGGCTTACGAGCAGTACTTC. Translated, it gives CATSRAAAAAYEQYF. The rearrangement joins TRBV15 to TRBJ2-4, with D unresolved. The J call may be mistaken, given a closer DNA end match to TRBJ2-7. The CDR3 consists of 15 residues. CDR1 and CDR2 from the germline V gene are LNHNV and YYDKDF (reference sequence).

This sequence joins TRBV7-9 and TRBJ1-2; D remains ambiguous. V lost 1 base and J lost 0, with 12 bases in between. The CDR3 runs to 16 residues. Per the germline V gene, CDR1 is SEHNR and CDR2 is FQNEAQ (reference sequence). The CDR3 reads CASSLVWAGSNYGYTF. Here the CDR3 DNA reads TGTGCCAGCAGCTTAGTTTGGGCAGGCTCTAACTATGGCTACACCTTC.

There are a few counts of this clonotype. The rearrangement links TRBV10-3 to TRBJ2-1, with a weak D call TRBD2 (5 bases). The CDR3 loop spans 16 amino acids. Germline V CDR1 and CDR2: ENHRY, SYGVKD. The V end was cut by 2 bases, the J end by 0 bases, with 11 bases between. The DNA for the CDR3 is TGTGCCATCAGTGAGCTAGCTGGGCGCTCCTACAATGAGCAGTTCTTC. Translating it yields CAISELAGRSYNEQFF.

The gene calls are TRBV25-1 and TRBJ2-7; 8 bases are a match to TRBD2. V lost 3 bases and J lost 0; bases outside the gene matches: 13. The CDR3 sequence is 18 residues long. Germline CDR1 MGHDK, CDR2 SYGVNS. This chain's CDR3 is CASSESPSGSPGSYEQYF. CDR3 in DNA: TGTGCCAGCAGTGAGAGCCCTAGCGGGTCCCCGGGCTCCTACGAGCAGTACTTC.

V usage is TRBV4-1 and J usage is TRBJ2-1, with 11 bases lining up with TRBD2. V trimming: 1 base; J trimming: 2 bases; junction bases outside the gene matches: 7. The CDR3 length is 18 residues. The germline gives CDR1 MGHRA, CDR2 YSYEKL. The DNA for the CDR3 is TGCGCCAGCAGCCAAGTAGCGGGAGGGCCTCCTCCCTACAATGAGCAGTTCTTC. It specifies CASSQVAGGPPPYNEQFF.

J is TRBJ1-2 and V is TRBV24-1; D gene unclear. CDR3 size: 13 residues. The V end lost 0 bases, the J end lost 6 bases, and 7 bases lay between the germline ends. CDR1 and CDR2 from the germline V gene are KGHDR and SFDVKD. The CDR3: CATSDLVQDGYTF. CDR3 nucleotide sequence: TGTGCCACCAGTGATTTGGTCCAGGATGGCTACACCTTC.

This clonotype was observed a handful of times. J is TRBJ1-1 and V is TRBV7-7; D gene ambiguous. Between the trimmed V and J ends, which lost 2 bases and 3 bases, there was a span of 7 bases. The CDR3 loop spans 13 amino acids. The germline V gene has CDR1 SSHAT and CDR2 FNYEAQ (reference sequence). CDR3 sequence (DNA): TGTGCCAGCAGCTTAAACTATTACACTGAAGCTTTCTTT. This translates into CASSLNYYTEAFF.

CDR3 amino acids: CSVTPGLSGSYEQYF. Written as DNA, the CDR3 is TGCAGTGTGACCCCTGGGCTTAGCGGGAGCTACGAGCAGTACTTC. The V and J genes are TRBV20-1 and TRBJ2-4, with 9 bases identical to TRBD2. The DNA end is more similar to TRBJ2-7, so the J call may be wrong. This CDR3 comprises 15 residues. Germline CDR1 is DFQATT and CDR2 is SNEGSKA (reference sequence).